Below are 22 T cell receptor beta chains sequenced from a single sample in a study of blood T cell repertoires in COVID-19. The table came from immunoSEQ multiplex PCR; TCRdb's copy has only in-frame clones and leaves some out. The profile shows some 120,000 clones, around 86% of them singletons. Material: peripheral blood. These TCRs come from a woman aged 80 or over with acute or convalescent COVID-19.

This clone was seen only a few times. V is TRBV18 and J is TRBJ1-5; unclear D gene. The CDR3 runs to 15 residues. The ends were cut back, 0 bases at V and 3 bases at J, with 9 bases in the middle. The germline CDR1 and CDR2 sequences are KGHSH and LQKENI. CDR3 loop: CASSPPSGDNQPQHF. In DNA form, the CDR3 reads TGTGCCAGCTCACCACCGTCGGGTGACAATCAGCCCCAGCATTTT.

This clone was seen once. The CDR3 reads CASSLRGGNTIYF. The CDR3, as DNA: TGTGCCAGCAGCTTGAGGGGTGGAAACACCATATATTTT. The gene calls are TRBV5-6 and TRBJ1-3; weak D call: TRBD1 (5 bases). The CDR3 loop spans 13 amino acids. CDR1 SGHDT and CDR2 YYEEEE come from the germline V gene. V lost 1 base, J lost 3 bases, and 5 bases lay in between.

In this sample, this clone turned up a few times. This chain connects TRBV5-1 to TRBJ1-5; D may be TRBD1 (5 bases). The CDR3 sequence is 14 residues long. V shed 2 bases and J shed 4 bases, with 10 bases lying between them. Per germline, CDR1 SGHRS and CDR2 YFSETQ. The CDR3 region is CASSFGEGNQPQHF. The CDR3 bases are TGCGCCAGCAGCTTTGGGGAGGGGAATCAGCCCCAGCATTTT.

The chain employs TRBV7-3 and TRBJ1-1; the match to TRBD1 covers 8 bases. The J segment lost 5 bases and the V segment lost 5 bases, leaving 4 bases of the junction unmatched. This CDR3 comprises 13 residues. Germline loops: CDR1 SGHTA, CDR2 FQGTGA. CDR3 residues: CASSEDRDTEAFF. CDR3 nucleotide sequence: TGTGCCAGCAGCGAGGACAGGGATACTGAAGCTTTCTTT. The complete variable domain, with remaining parts taken from reference TRBV7-3 and TRBJ1-1, reads GAGVSQTPSNKVTEKGKYVELRCDPISGHTALYWYRQSLGQGPEFLIYFQGTGAADDSGLPNDRFFAVRPEGSVSTLKIQRTERGDSAVYLCASSEDRDTEAFFGQGTRLTVV.

This clone was detected only once. The chain couples TRBV7-2 to TRBJ1-1; tentative D call: TRBD1 (6 bases). There are 14 residues in the CDR3. The V and J ends lost 5 bases and 6 bases respectively, with 16 bases between them. The germline V gene has CDR1 SGHTA and CDR2 FQGNSA. CDR3 in amino acids: CASSPRGGGAEAFF. CDR3 DNA sequence: TGTGCCAGCAGCCCTCGGGGGGGCGGGGCTGAAGCTTTCTTT.

The genes are TRBV3-1 (or the pseudogene TRBV3-2) and TRBJ1-6; D is perhaps TRBD1 (5 bases). Germline V CDR1 and CDR2: LGHDT, YNNKEL (reference sequence). This CDR3 is built from 15 residues. The germline V and J ends were trimmed by 4 bases and 1 base, with 8 bases remaining between them. DNA of the CDR3: TGTGCCAGCAGCCTGGAGGGGTCCTATAATTCACCCCTCCACTTT. Translating it yields CASSLEGSYNSPLHF.

The chain's CDR3 is CASSPPEQFEAFF. The CDR3 DNA sequence: TGCGCCAGCAGCCCCCCGGAACAGTTTGAAGCTTTCTTT. This rearrangement joins TRBV5-1 to TRBJ1-1; unclear D gene. The germline V and J ends were trimmed by 4 bases and 7 bases, with 14 bases remaining between them. The V gene's germline CDR1 is SGHRS and CDR2 YFSETQ. The length of the CDR3 is 13 residues.

This chain joins TRBV19 and TRBJ1-5, with D tentatively TRBD1 (5 bases). CDR1 LNHDA and CDR2 SQIVND come from the germline V gene (reference sequence). The V end lost 2 bases, the J end lost 4 bases, and 9 bases lay between the germline ends. The CDR3 has 14 residues. The CDR3 DNA reads TGTGCCAGTAGTATAATGGGGGGAAATCAGCCCCAGCATTTT. Its translation: CASSIMGGNQPQHF. Full variable domain (remainder filled in from reference TRBV19 and TRBJ1-5): DGGITQSPKYLFRKEGQNVTLSCEQNLNHDAMYWYRQDPGQGLRLIYYSQIVNDFQKGDIAEGYSVSREKKESFPLTVTSAQKNPTAFYLCASSIMGGNQPQHFGDGTRLSIL.

The genes are TRBV7-3 and TRBJ2-1, with a weak D call TRBD2 (6 bases). Trimming took 1 base from V and 8 from J, leaving 12 bases between them. The CDR3 extends over 14 amino acids. Germline V gene lookup returns CDR1 SGHTA and CDR2 FQGTGA. In DNA form, the CDR3 reads TGTGCCAGCAGCTTAATGGGTAGCGGCGATGAGCAGTTCTTC. This codes for CASSLMGSGDEQFF.

This clone was seen a handful of times. The chain has TRBV7-6 and TRBJ1-6; no clear D. The CDR3 spans 15 residues. Germline CDR1 reads SGHVS; CDR2 reads FNYEAQ. V was pared by 0 bases and J by 0 bases, with 3 bases between. This chain's CDR3 is CASSLASSYNSPLHF. CDR3 nucleotide sequence: TGTGCCAGCAGCTTAGCTAGCTCCTATAATTCACCCCTCCACTTT.

The sample holds a few counts of this clone. The chain couples TRBV29-1 to TRBJ1-1; no definite D call. Germline loops: CDR1 SQVTM, CDR2 ANQGSEA. The ends were cut back, 7 bases at V and 0 bases at J, with 9 bases in the middle. This CDR3 region has 12 residues. The CDR3: CSAKRLNTEAFF. In DNA, the CDR3 is TGCAGCGCCAAGCGGCTGAACACTGAAGCTTTCTTT. Together with reference TRBV29-1 and TRBJ1-1, the CDR3 gives the full variable domain: SAVISQKPSRDICQRGTSLTIQCQVDSQVTMMFWYRQQPGQSLTLIATANQGSEATYESGFVIDKFPISRPNLTFSTLTVSNMSPEDSSIYLCSAKRLNTEAFFGQGTRLTVV.

This chain connects TRBV18 to TRBJ2-2; D is perhaps TRBD2 (5 bases). The CDR3 contains 17 residues. V was cut by 3 bases and J by 0 bases, with 14 bases left in between. CDR1 KGHSH and CDR2 LQKENI come from the germline V gene. Here the CDR3 reads CASSPSRDGTNTGELFF. CDR3 in DNA: TGTGCCAGCTCACCCTCTCGGGATGGAACGAACACCGGGGAGCTGTTTTTT.

The chain uses TRBV20-1 and TRBJ2-7; 9 bases match TRBD1. CDR1 is DFQATT, CDR2 SNEGSKA, per germline (reference sequence). Trimming took 3 bases from V and 6 from J; bases not matched to a gene: 6. The CDR3 consists of 13 residues. CDR3 nucleotide sequence: TGCAGTGCTAGTAGGGGGACAGGGACCGAGCAGTACTTC. Residues: CSASRGTGTEQYF.

The rearrangement uses TRBV5-5 and TRBJ1-4, with TRBD1 identical over 7 bases. V shed 1 base and J 4 bases; nucleotides not matched to a gene: 4. Germline V gives CDR1 SGHKS, CDR2 YYEKEE (reference sequence). The CDR3 spans 15 residues. CDR3 amino acids: CASSLMGTDNEKLFF. CDR3 DNA sequence: TGTGCCAGCAGCTTGATGGGGACAGATAATGAAAAACTGTTTTTT.

In this sample, this clone turned up once. The chain carries TRBV4-1 and TRBJ2-2; tentatively, D is TRBD2 (6 bases). V lost 4 bases, J lost 3 bases, and 12 bases lay in between. The CDR3 has 15 residues. Germline V gives CDR1 MGHRA, CDR2 YSYEKL. The CDR3 protein is CASSLRGRDTGELFF. CDR3 nucleotides: TGCGCCAGCAGCCTCCGGGGGAGAGACACCGGGGAGCTGTTTTTT.

Only one count was recorded for this clone. The chain is built from TRBV7-3 and TRBJ1-1, with no clear D. The CDR3 spans 13 residues. The germline V and J ends were trimmed by 0 bases and 1 base, with 3 bases remaining between them. Germline V lookup: CDR1 SGHTA, CDR2 FQGTGA. CDR3 DNA sequence: TGTGCCAGCAGCTTAACTAAGAACACTGAAGCTTTCTTT. Its translation: CASSLTKNTEAFF.

The CDR3 sequence: CASSLESRSSTDTQYF. CDR3 coding DNA: TGCGCCAGCAGCTTGGAGAGTAGATCAAGCACAGATACGCAGTATTTT. This chain joins TRBV5-1 and TRBJ2-3; D unclear. There are 16 residues in the CDR3. The germline CDR1 and CDR2 sequences are SGHRS and YFSETQ. The germline V and J ends were trimmed by 0 bases and 0 bases, with 11 bases remaining between them. The full variable domain, in which reference TRBV5-1 and TRBJ2-3 provide the parts outside the CDR3, is KAGVTQTPRYLIKTRGQQVTLSCSPISGHRSVSWYQQTPGQGLQFLFEYFSETQRNKGNFPGRFSGRQFSNSRSEMNVSTLELGDSALYLCASSLESRSSTDTQYFGPGTRLTVL.

The chain has TRBV5-6 and TRBJ1-5; perhaps TRBD1 as D (6 bases). CDR1 is SGHDT and CDR2 is YYEEEE in the germline V gene. The CDR3 runs 15 residues. V was pared by 3 bases and J by 2 bases, with 12 bases between. The CDR3 here is CASSWMAGGNQPQHF. DNA of the CDR3: TGTGCCAGCAGCTGGATGGCAGGGGGCAATCAGCCCCAGCATTTT.

This sequence joins TRBV3-1 (or the pseudogene TRBV3-2) and TRBJ1-1; D may be TRBD1 (5 bases). With 5 bases removed from V and 5 bases from J, the gap between germline ends came to 15 bases. Germline lookup yields CDR1 LGHDT and CDR2 YNNKEL (reference sequence). CDR3 length: 14 residues. The CDR3 reads CASSAREGQTEAFF. As DNA, the CDR3 is TGTGCCAGCAGCGCCCGGGAGGGGCAAACTGAAGCTTTCTTT.

The chain couples TRBV10-3 to TRBJ2-7, with D possibly matching TRBD1 (7 bases). Germline lookup yields CDR1 ENHRY and CDR2 SYGVKD. Trimming shortened V by 11 bases and J by 0 bases, and 14 bases separated the two germline ends. This CDR3 is built from 13 residues. Here the CDR3 reads CAVRDSSSYEQYF. The CDR3, as DNA: TGTGCCGTGCGGGACAGCAGCTCCTACGAGCAGTACTTC.

This chain joins TRBV5-1 and TRBJ2-5; D ambiguous. The ends were cut back, 3 bases at V and 5 bases at J, with 5 bases in the middle. The CDR3 spans 11 residues. Germline V gives CDR1 SGHRS, CDR2 YFSETQ. CDR3 amino acids: CASSSPETQYF. The CDR3 nucleotides are TGCGCCAGCAGCTCCCCGGAGACCCAGTACTTC. Together with reference TRBV5-1 and TRBJ2-5, the CDR3 gives the full variable domain: KAGVTQTPRYLIKTRGQQVTLSCSPISGHRSVSWYQQTPGQGLQFLFEYFSETQRNKGNFPGRFSGRQFSNSRSEMNVSTLELGDSALYLCASSSPETQYFGPGTRLLVL.

The chain uses TRBV18 and TRBJ1-3, with a possible D match to TRBD1 (6 bases). Trimming removed 0 bases at V and 9 bases at J, with 12 bases between. CDR3 length equals 14 residues. Germline V gives CDR1 KGHSH, CDR2 LQKENI. The CDR3 is CASSPPGRGTTIYF. For the CDR3, the DNA is TGTGCCAGCTCACCACCGGGAAGGGGGACCACCATATATTTT.